The next 25 T cell receptor beta chains were all read from a single sample in a study of blood T cell repertoires in COVID-19. Assay used: immunoSEQ multiplex PCR; TCRdb lists only in-frame clones, some missing. The data hold around 130,000 clones, with roughly 90% observed a single time. The sequencing sample was made of peripheral blood. All receptors derive from a man aged 65 to 79 with active COVID-19.

The chain joins TRBV10-3 to TRBJ2-7, with D perhaps matching TRBD2 (5 bases). The V and J ends lost 7 bases and 3 bases respectively, with 19 bases between them. This CDR3 is built from 15 residues. Germline-derived CDR1 and CDR2 are ENHRY and SYGVKD. CDR3 bases: TGTGCCATCACCCACGACGTCGGGGTCGGCTACGAGCAGTACTTC. Its translation is CAITHDVGVGYEQYF.

This sequence joins TRBV2 and TRBJ2-5; 7 nucleotides agree with TRBD2. The CDR3 loop spans 14 amino acids. V shed 5 bases, J shed 0 bases, and the junction held 3 bases outside the gene matches. Germline V gene sequence: CDR1 SNHLY, CDR2 FYNNEI. The CDR3 sequence: CASSPSGNQETQYF. For the CDR3, the DNA is TGTGCCAGCAGTCCCAGCGGGAACCAAGAGACCCAGTACTTC.

The chain joins TRBV7-9 to TRBJ1-2, with D possibly being TRBD1 (5 bases). V gave up 5 bases and J gave up 8 bases, with 12 bases separating them. This CDR3 is 12 amino acids long. The germline CDR1 and CDR2 sequences are SEHNR and FQNEAQ (reference sequence). In nucleotides, the CDR3 is TGTGCCAGCAGCGGTCAGGGAATCGGCTACACCTTC. It translates to CASSGQGIGYTF.

The rearrangement joins TRBV7-9 to TRBJ2-3, with a possible D match to TRBD1 (5 bases). Looked up from germline, CDR1 is SEHNR and CDR2 is FQNEAQ (reference sequence). Between the trimmed V and J ends, which lost 1 base and 1 base, there was a span of 9 bases. The CDR3 runs 15 residues. The CDR3 sequence: CASSLVGRGTDTQYF. The CDR3 region has the DNA TGTGCCAGCAGCTTAGTCGGCAGGGGCACAGATACGCAGTATTTT.

The J gene is TRBJ1-5, the V gene TRBV30; the match to TRBD1 covers 7 bases. The CDR3 loop spans 14 amino acids. With V trimmed by 5 bases and J by 4 bases, 8 bases remained unmatched. In germline, CDR1 is GTSNPN, CDR2 SVGIG (reference sequence). CDR3 region: CAWGPDRWNQPQHF. As DNA, the CDR3 is TGTGCCTGGGGGCCGGACAGGTGGAATCAGCCCCAGCATTTT.

The V and J genes are TRBV6-2 or TRBV6-3 and TRBJ2-1; D might be TRBD2 (5 bases). Per germline, CDR1 MNHEY and CDR2 SVGEGT. This CDR3 has 15 amino acids. The ends were cut back, 4 bases at V and 0 bases at J, with 10 bases in the middle. This chain's CDR3 is CASSSTGSSYNEQFF. The CDR3 region has the DNA TGTGCCAGCAGTTCGACGGGATCCTCCTACAATGAGCAGTTCTTC.

A single count supports this clone. The chain joins TRBV28 to TRBJ2-5, with 10 bases fitting TRBD2. J gave up 1 base and V 2 bases, and 13 bases lay outside the gene matches. CDR1 MDHEN and CDR2 SYDVKM come from the germline V gene. The CDR3 sequence is 19 residues long. The CDR3 DNA sequence: TGTGCCAGCAGTTTAACATCTGAGGGGACTAGCGCCCTCCAAGAGACCCAGTACTTC. This translates into CASSLTSEGTSALQETQYF. The full variable domain, completed using reference TRBV28 and TRBJ2-5, is DVKVTQSSRYLVKRTGEKVFLECVQDMDHENMFWYRQDPGLGLRLIYFSYDVKMKEKGDIPEGYSVSREKKERFSLILESASTNQTSMYLCASSLTSEGTSALQETQYFGPGTRLLVL.

This chain joins TRBV3-1 (or the pseudogene TRBV3-2) and TRBJ1-2; D uncertain. CDR1 LGHDT and CDR2 YNNKEL come from the germline V gene (reference sequence). The V end lost 4 bases, the J end lost 3 bases, and 15 bases lay between the germline ends. The CDR3 spans 15 residues. CDR3 sequence (DNA): TGTGCCAGCAGCCCCATTCCAGGTGTTTACTATGGCTACACCTTC. Translating it yields CASSPIPGVYYGYTF.

CDR3 bases: TGTGCCAGCACCCCAAGGGGGAGAGGCACCGGGGAGCTGTTTTTT. Its translation is CASTPRGRGTGELFF. The V gene is TRBV6-2 or TRBV6-3, the J gene TRBJ2-2; a possible D gene is TRBD1 (6 bases). The length of the CDR3 is 15 residues. The V end lost 7 bases, the J end lost 4 bases, and 16 bases lay between the germline ends. Germline values: CDR1 MNHEY, CDR2 SVGEGT.

This clone was recorded a few times. The genes are TRBV7-2 and TRBJ2-7, with a possible D match to TRBD2 (6 bases). Trimming removed 1 base from V and 5 bases from J, with 18 bases in between. The CDR3 length is 16 residues. Germline lookup yields CDR1 SGHTA and CDR2 FQGNSA. The CDR3 sequence is CASSLGIGLSVHEQYF. CDR3 bases: TGTGCCAGCAGCTTAGGAATCGGACTATCGGTCCACGAGCAGTACTTC.

This chain uses TRBV11-2 with TRBJ2-1, with a weak D call TRBD1 (6 bases). The germline V gene encodes CDR1 SGHAT and CDR2 FQNNGV. Trimming took off 7 bases at V and 7 bases at J, with 17 bases between the two ends. This CDR3 is built from 14 residues. CDR3: CASTPDIRGNEQFF. The CDR3 DNA follows: TGTGCCAGCACACCGGACATAAGGGGGAATGAGCAGTTCTTC.

The V call is TRBV14, the J call TRBJ1-1; 8 bases map to TRBD1. This CDR3 is built from 21 residues. The V segment lost 0 bases and the J segment 4 bases; nucleotides outside the gene matches: 22. Germline-derived CDR1 and CDR2 are SGHDN and FVKESK. CDR3 protein: CASSQDLMSGGRGPIGTEAFF. The CDR3, as DNA: TGTGCCAGCAGCCAAGATCTGATGAGTGGAGGCAGGGGGCCGATAGGCACTGAAGCTTTCTTT.

The chain has TRBV5-1 and TRBJ1-2; 8 nucleotides agree with TRBD1. J was trimmed by 5 bases and V by 0 bases; bases with no gene match: 6. CDR3 size: 15 residues. In germline, CDR1 is SGHRS, CDR2 YFSETQ. The CDR3 sequence is CASSLGPTGGYGYTF. For the CDR3, the DNA is TGCGCCAGCAGCTTGGGACCCACAGGGGGGTATGGCTACACCTTC.

The genes are TRBV4-3 and TRBJ1-1; 9 bases map to TRBD1. V trimming: 4 bases; J trimming: 0 bases; junction bases outside the gene matches: 3. This CDR3 is 15 amino acids long. Per the germline V gene, CDR1 is LGHNA and CDR2 is YSLEER. The CDR3 region has the DNA TGCGCCAGCAGCCCGGGGGACAGGGTGAACACTGAAGCTTTCTTT. Translation: CASSPGDRVNTEAFF.

The chain has TRBV10-2 and TRBJ1-1, with TRBD1 identical over 10 bases. Germline V gives CDR1 WSHSY, CDR2 SAAADI. After removal of 11 bases from V and 6 bases from J, the junction contained 9 bases not matched to a gene. This CDR3 contains 13 residues. Written as DNA, the CDR3 is TGCGCCGCCTTGGGACAGGGGAGATCTGAAGCTTTCTTT. This codes for CAALGQGRSEAFF.

CDR3 region: CASSLYWTGGNTIYF. The CDR3 DNA reads as TGTGCCAGCAGCTTATATTGGACAGGGGGAAACACCATATATTTT. This chain uses TRBV5-6 with TRBJ1-3, with 8 bases aligning to TRBD1. This CDR3 is built from 15 residues. J lost 4 bases, V lost 2 bases, and 5 bases had no gene match. Germline assignment: CDR1 SGHDT and CDR2 YYEEEE.

The V and J genes are TRBV28 and TRBJ2-7, with 8 bases matching TRBD1. Germline V CDR1 and CDR2: MDHEN, SYDVKM. V dropped 3 bases and J dropped 3; count of bases not matched to a gene: 7. The CDR3 is made up of 15 amino acids. In DNA form, the CDR3 reads TGTGCCAGCAGTTTTGGGGACAGGAGGGACTACGAGCAGTACTTC. Translating gives CASSFGDRRDYEQYF.

The chain employs TRBV30 and TRBJ1-5; D perhaps matches TRBD1 (6 bases). The CDR3 runs 15 residues. Germline assignment: CDR1 GTSNPN and CDR2 SVGIG (reference sequence). V was pared by 1 base and J by 0 bases, with 10 bases between. The DNA of the CDR3 is TGTGCCTGGAGTGCGGGACATCTTAGCAATCAGCCCCAGCATTTT. This translates into CAWSAGHLSNQPQHF.

The chain couples TRBV4-1 to TRBJ2-1; 11 bases match TRBD2. V trimming: 2 bases; J trimming: 6 bases; junction bases outside the gene matches: 6. The CDR3 spans 16 residues. The germline gives CDR1 MGHRA, CDR2 YSYEKL. DNA for the CDR3: TGCGCCAGCAGCCAACCGGGACTAGCGGTCTTCAATGAGCAGTTCTTC. This translates into CASSQPGLAVFNEQFF.

The chain links TRBV2 to TRBJ1-1; D might be TRBD1 (5 bases). The V gene's germline CDR1 is SNHLY and CDR2 FYNNEI. V was clipped by 6 bases and J by 5 bases, with 22 bases between them. There are 16 residues in the CDR3. As DNA, the CDR3 is TGTGCCAGCAGCCTAACGTCAGGGCCCTTGGGGACTGAAGCTTTCTTT. Translating gives CASSLTSGPLGTEAFF.

V gene TRBV6-5 combines with J gene TRBJ2-7; 11 nucleotides match TRBD2. Looked up from germline, CDR1 is MNHEY and CDR2 is SVGAGI. V gave up 6 bases and J gave up 7 bases; unmatched junction bases: 8. The CDR3 extends over 14 amino acids. The CDR3 sequence: CASRVPSGGREQYF. DNA of the CDR3: TGTGCCAGCAGAGTTCCTAGCGGGGGGAGGGAGCAGTACTTC.

This sequence joins TRBV25-1 and TRBJ1-1, with D possibly matching TRBD1 (5 bases). There are 13 residues in the CDR3. Germline V gives CDR1 MGHDK, CDR2 SYGVNS. The V and J ends lost 8 bases and 0 bases respectively, with 10 bases between them. The CDR3 sequence is CASARGLNTEAFF. DNA for the CDR3: TGTGCCAGCGCAAGGGGTCTGAACACTGAAGCTTTCTTT.

The chain recombines TRBV30 with TRBJ1-2; 7 bases are a match to TRBD1. V was clipped by 3 bases and J by 2 bases; unmatched bases: 9. The CDR3 covers 15 residues. Germline-derived CDR1 and CDR2 are GTSNPN and SVGIG (reference sequence). CDR3 coding DNA: TGTGCCTGGAGGCGGGACAGATCCCTGAACTATGGCTACACCTTC. It encodes CAWRRDRSLNYGYTF.

The chain uses TRBV6-5 and TRBJ1-1; 12 bases match TRBD1. Per germline, CDR1 MNHEY and CDR2 SVGAGI. The CDR3 is 15 amino acids. V lost 4 bases, J lost 12 bases, and 12 bases stayed unmatched. The CDR3 DNA follows: TGTGCCAGCAGTTCTCAAGGGACAGGGGGCGCCAGGACTTTCTTT. Translating gives CASSSQGTGGARTFF.

The chain couples TRBV19 to TRBJ2-1; 14 bases match TRBD2. Per germline, CDR1 LNHDA and CDR2 SQIVND (reference sequence). Unmatched junction bases numbered 6, after V lost 4 bases and J lost 10 bases. This CDR3 region has 15 residues. The CDR3 spells CASSKTSGRAREQFF. DNA of the CDR3: TGTGCCAGTAGTAAGACTAGCGGGAGGGCCAGGGAGCAGTTCTTC.